These T cell receptor beta chains were read from a single sample in a study of cytomegalovirus exposure and HLA in healthy donors. Some clones are missing from TCRdb's copy, which holds only in-frame ones; the method was immunoSEQ multiplex PCR. The sample records 150,000 or so clones, around 88% being singletons. Sequencing was carried out using PBMCs. The origin of the receptors is a young man in good health and CMV-seropositive. Both conserved end residues are part of each CDR3. A D gene is named only where the DNA matches it firmly. Size values are once, few and many counts, or a class for expanded clones, and some rows have none.

clone size	D gene	V gene	J gene	CDR3 protein	CDR3 DNA
-	TRBD1	TRBV6-5	TRBJ2-7	CASSWTGNYEQYF	TGTGCCAGCAGTTGGACAGGGAATTACGAGCAGTACTTC
many	-	TRBV6-5	TRBJ2-5	CASKATPSRETQYF	TGTGCCAGCAAGGCGACTCCCAGTAGGGAGACCCAGTACTTC
-	-	TRBV5-8	TRBJ1-5	CASRTGLSSNQPQHF	TGTGCCAGCAGAACTGGACTGAGTAGCAATCAGCCCCAGCATTTT
-	-	TRBV15	TRBJ2-2	CATSRKRQDRLLNTGELFF	TGTGCCACCAGCAGAAAACGACAGGACCGGCTACTGAACACCGGGGAGCTGTTTTTT
few	-	TRBV5-1	TRBJ1-2	CASSFQGQNGYTF	TGCGCCAGCAGCTTTCAGGGGCAGAATGGCTACACCTTC
-	TRBD1	TRBV25-1	TRBJ2-3	CASRQGVYTDTQYF	TGTGCCAGCAGGCAGGGGGTTTACACAGATACGCAGTATTTT
-	-	TRBV10-3	TRBJ2-7	CAISGPTASYEQYF	TGTGCCATCAGTGGTCCCACAGCTTCCTACGAGCAGTACTTC
-	-	TRBV9	TRBJ1-2	CASSVDEWSYGYTF	TGTGCCAGCAGCGTAGACGAATGGAGCTATGGCTACACCTTC
-	TRBD1	TRBV2	TRBJ1-4	CASSEQTGAINEKLFF	TGTGCCAGCAGTGAACAAACAGGGGCGATTAATGAAAAACTGTTTTTT
-	-	TRBV27	TRBJ2-7	CAGYRALWSYEQYF	TGTGCCGGGTACAGGGCCCTGTGGTCCTACGAGCAGTACTTC